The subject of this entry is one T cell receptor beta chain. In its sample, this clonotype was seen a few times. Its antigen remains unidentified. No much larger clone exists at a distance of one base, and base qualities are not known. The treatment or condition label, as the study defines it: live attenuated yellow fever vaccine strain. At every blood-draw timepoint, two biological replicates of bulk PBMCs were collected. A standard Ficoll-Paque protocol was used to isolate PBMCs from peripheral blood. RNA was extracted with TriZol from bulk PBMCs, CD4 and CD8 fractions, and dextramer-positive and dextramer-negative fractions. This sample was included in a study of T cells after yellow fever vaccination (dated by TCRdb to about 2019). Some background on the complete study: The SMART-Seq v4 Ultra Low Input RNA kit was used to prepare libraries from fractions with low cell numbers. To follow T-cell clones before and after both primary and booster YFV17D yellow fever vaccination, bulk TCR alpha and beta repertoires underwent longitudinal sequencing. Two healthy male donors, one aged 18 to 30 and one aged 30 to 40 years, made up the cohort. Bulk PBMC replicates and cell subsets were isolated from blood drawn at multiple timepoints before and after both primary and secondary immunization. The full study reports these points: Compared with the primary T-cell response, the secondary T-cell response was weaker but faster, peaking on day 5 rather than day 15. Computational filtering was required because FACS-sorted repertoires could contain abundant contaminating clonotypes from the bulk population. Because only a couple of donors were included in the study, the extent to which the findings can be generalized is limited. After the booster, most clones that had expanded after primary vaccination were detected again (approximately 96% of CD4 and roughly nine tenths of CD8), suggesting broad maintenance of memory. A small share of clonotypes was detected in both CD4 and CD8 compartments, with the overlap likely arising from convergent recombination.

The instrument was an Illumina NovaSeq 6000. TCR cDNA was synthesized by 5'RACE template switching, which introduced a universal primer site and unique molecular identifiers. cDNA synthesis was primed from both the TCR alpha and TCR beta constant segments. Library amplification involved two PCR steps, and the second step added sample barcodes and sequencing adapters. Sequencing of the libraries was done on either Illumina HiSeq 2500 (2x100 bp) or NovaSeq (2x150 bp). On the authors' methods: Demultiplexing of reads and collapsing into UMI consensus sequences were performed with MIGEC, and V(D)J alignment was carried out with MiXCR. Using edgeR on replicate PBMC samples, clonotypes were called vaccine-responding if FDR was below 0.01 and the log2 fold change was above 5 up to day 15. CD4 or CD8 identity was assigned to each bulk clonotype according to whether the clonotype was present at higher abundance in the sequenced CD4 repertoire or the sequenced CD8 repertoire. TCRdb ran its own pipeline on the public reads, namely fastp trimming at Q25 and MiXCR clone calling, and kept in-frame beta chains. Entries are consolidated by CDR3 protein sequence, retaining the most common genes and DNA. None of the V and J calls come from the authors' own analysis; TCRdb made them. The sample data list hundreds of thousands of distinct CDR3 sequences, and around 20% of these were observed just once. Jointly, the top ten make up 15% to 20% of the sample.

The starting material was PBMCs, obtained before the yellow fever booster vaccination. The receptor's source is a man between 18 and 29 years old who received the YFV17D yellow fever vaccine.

The CDR3 loop reads CASSLRSTGTMETQYF. The sequenced DNA: TGTGCCAGCAGCTTAAGGTCCACCGGGACGATGGAGACCCAGTACTTC. This chain joins TRBV7-7 to TRBJ2-5; the D gene is perhaps TRBD1 or TRBD2, as each covers 5 bases. CDR1 and CDR2, per the germline V gene (reference sequence), are SSHAT and FNYEAQ. Between the V and J ends, shortened by 2 bases and 5 bases respectively, the junction contains 18 bases. The CDR3 runs 16 residues from the cysteine to the phenylalanine. The only DNA kept is the CDR3, 48 bases in frame from the first base. The full variable domain, completed from the reference TRBV7-7 and TRBJ2-5 proteins outside the CDR3, reads GAGVSQSPRYKVTKRGQDVTLRCDPISSHATLYWYQQALGQGPEFLTYFNYEAQPDKSGLPSDRFSAERPEGSISTLTIQRTEQRDSAMYRCASSLRSTGTMETQYFGPGTRLLVL.